This note documents a single T cell receptor beta chain sequence. Trimming took 4 bases from V and 4 from J, leaving 13 bases between them. Germline V lookup: CDR1 ENHRY, CDR2 SYGVKD. This CDR3 region has 14 residues. In the study's own analysis: From reference gene primer amplification, estimates of nucleated cell counts were derived. The protocol was immunoSEQ multiplex PCR, while the TCRdb copy is restricted to in-frame clones and leaves out a portion. Clone size and the V and J calls come from that table; the DNA yielded D and trimming. This table holds 85,000 to 110,000 clones, 84% found once. The entry originates in a study of blood T cell repertoires in COVID-19. Looking at the study overall: COVID-19 samples, acute and convalescent, were from the United States, Italy and Spain. T cells, B-cell-depleted T cells, or PBMCs provided the cDNA or gDNA that served as material.

The sample was peripheral blood. The rearrangement links TRBV10-3 to TRBJ1-2; D may be TRBD1 (6 bases). The clonotype was recovered from a human donor in a cohort sampled during active COVID-19. This CDR3 is CAISGGGGSYGYTF. DNA of the CDR3: TGTGCCATCAGTGGAGGGGGAGGGTCCTATGGCTACACCTTC.